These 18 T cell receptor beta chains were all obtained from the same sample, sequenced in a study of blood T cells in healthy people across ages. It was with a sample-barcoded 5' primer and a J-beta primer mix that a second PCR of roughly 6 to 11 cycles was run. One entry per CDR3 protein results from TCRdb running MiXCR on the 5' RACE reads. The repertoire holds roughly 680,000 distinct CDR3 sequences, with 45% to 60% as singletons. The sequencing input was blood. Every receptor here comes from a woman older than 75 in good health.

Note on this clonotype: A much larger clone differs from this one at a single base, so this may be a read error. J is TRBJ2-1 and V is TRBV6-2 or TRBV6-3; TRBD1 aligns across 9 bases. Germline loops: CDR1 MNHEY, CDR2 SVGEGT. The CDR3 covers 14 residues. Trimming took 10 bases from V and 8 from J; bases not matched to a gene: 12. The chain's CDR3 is CATTAGQGNDEQFF. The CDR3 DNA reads TGTGCCACGACAGCGGGACAGGGAAACGATGAGCAGTTCTTC.

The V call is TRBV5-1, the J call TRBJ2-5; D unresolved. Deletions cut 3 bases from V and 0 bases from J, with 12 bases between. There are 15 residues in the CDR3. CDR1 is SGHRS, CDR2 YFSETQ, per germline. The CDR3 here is CASSSSGVNQETQYF. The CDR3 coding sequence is TGCGCCAGCAGCTCGTCTGGGGTAAACCAAGAGACCCAGTACTTC.

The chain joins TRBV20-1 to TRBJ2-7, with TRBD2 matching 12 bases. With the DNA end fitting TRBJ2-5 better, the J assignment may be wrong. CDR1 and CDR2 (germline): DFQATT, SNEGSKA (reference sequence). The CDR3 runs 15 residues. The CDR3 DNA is TGCAGTGCTTCAAAGGGGCTAGCGGGAGGGGGGACCCAGTACTTC. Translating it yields CSASKGLAGGGTQYF.

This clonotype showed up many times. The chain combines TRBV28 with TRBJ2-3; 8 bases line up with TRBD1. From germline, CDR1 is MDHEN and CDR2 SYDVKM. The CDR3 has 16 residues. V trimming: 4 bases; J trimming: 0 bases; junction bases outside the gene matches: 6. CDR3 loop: CASSWGQDPSTDTQYF. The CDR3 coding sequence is TGTGCCAGCAGTTGGGGACAGGATCCAAGCACAGATACGCAGTATTTT.

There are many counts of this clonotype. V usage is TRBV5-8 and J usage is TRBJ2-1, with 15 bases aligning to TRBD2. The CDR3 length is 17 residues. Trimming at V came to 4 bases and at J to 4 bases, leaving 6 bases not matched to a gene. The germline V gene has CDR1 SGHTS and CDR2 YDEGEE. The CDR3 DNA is TGTGCCAGCAGCCCAGGGACTAGCGGGAGGAGGTACAATGAGCAGTTCTTC. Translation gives CASSPGTSGRRYNEQFF.

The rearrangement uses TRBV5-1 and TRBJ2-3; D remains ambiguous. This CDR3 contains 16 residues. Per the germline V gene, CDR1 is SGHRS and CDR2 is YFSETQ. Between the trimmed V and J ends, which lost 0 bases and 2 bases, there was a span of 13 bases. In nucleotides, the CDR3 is TGCGCCAGCAGCTTGGCCGGCCAGGCTTACACAGATACGCAGTATTTT. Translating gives CASSLAGQAYTDTQYF.

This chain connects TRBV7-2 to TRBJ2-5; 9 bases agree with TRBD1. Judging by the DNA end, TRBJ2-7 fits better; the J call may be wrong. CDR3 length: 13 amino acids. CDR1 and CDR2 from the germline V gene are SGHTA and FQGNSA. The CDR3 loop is CAGGQGNFYEQYF. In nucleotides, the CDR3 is TGTGCCGGGGGACAGGGAAACTTCTACGAGCAGTACTTC.

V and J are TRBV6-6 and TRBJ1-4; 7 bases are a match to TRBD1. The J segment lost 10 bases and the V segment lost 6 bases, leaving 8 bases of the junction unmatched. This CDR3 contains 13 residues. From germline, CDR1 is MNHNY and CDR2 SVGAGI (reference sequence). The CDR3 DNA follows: TGTGCCAGCAGGGCCACAGGGGTGGGAAAACTGTTTTTT. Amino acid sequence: CASRATGVGKLFF.

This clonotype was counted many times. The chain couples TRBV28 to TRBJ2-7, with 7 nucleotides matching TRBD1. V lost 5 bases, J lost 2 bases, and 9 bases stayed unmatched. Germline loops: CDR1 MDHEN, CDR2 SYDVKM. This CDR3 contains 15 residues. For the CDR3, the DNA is TGTGCCAGCAGTCCTCCGGACAGGTCCCCCTACGAGCAGTACTTC. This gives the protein CASSPPDRSPYEQYF.

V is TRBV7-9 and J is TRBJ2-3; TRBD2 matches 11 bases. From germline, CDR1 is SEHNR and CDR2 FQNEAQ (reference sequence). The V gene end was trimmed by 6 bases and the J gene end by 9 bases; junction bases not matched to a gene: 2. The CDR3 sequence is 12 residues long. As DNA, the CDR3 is TGTGCCAGCAGGCGACTAGCGGGAACGCAGTATTTT. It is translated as CASRRLAGTQYF.

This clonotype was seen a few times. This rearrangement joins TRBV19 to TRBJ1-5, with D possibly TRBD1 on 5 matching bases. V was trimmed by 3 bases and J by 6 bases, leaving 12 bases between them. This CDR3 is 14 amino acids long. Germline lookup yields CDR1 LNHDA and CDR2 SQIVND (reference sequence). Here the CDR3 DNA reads TGTGCCAGTAGTATCGGGGGAAAAGGTCAGCCCCAGCATTTT. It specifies CASSIGGKGQPQHF.

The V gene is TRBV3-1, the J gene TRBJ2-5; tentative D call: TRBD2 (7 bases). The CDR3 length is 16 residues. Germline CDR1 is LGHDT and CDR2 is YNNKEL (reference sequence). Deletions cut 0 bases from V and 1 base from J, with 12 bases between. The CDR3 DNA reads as TGTGCCAGCAGCCAAGATAGAGGGGGGGTCCAAGAGACCCAGTACTTC. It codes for CASSQDRGGVQETQYF.

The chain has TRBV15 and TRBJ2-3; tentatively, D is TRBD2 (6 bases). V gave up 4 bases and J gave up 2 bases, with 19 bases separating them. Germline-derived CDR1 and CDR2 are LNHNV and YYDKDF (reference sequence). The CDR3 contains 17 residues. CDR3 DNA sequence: TGTGCCACCAGCACGAAACCCCGGGGGATGCTCACAGATACGCAGTATTTT. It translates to CATSTKPRGMLTDTQYF.

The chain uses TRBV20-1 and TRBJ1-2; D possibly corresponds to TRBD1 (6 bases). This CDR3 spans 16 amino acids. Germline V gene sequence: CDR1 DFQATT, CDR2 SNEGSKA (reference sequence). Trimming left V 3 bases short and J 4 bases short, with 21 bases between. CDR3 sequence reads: CSARARAGEGPYGYTF. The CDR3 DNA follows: TGCAGTGCTAGGGCCCGGGCAGGGGAGGGCCCCTATGGCTACACCTTC.

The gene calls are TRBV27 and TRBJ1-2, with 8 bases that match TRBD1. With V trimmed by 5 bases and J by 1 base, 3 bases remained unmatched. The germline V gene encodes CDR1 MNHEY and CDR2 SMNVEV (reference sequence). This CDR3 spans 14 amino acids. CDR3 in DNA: TGTGCCAGCAGTCCAGGGGGCGGTAACTATGGCTACACCTTC. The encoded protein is CASSPGGGNYGYTF.

This CDR3 reads CASSQESGTSPETQYF. The DNA of the CDR3 is TGTGCCAGCAGCCAAGAGTCGGGGACTAGCCCAGAGACCCAGTACTTC. V usage is TRBV3-1 and J usage is TRBJ2-5; 9 bases match TRBD2. Per germline, CDR1 LGHDT and CDR2 YNNKEL (reference sequence). The CDR3 totals 16 residues. With 0 bases clipped from V and 4 bases from J, the junction kept 6 bases outside the gene matches.

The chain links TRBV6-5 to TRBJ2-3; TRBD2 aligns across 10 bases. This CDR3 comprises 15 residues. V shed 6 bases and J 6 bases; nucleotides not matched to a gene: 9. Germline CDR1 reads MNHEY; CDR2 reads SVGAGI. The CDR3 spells CASSRGLAESDTQYF. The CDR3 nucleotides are TGTGCCAGCAGCCGAGGACTAGCGGAATCTGATACGCAGTATTTT.

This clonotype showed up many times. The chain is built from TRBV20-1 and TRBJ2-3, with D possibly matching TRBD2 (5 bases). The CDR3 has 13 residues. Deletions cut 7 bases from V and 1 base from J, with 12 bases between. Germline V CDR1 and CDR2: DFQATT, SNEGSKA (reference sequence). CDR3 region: CSDLARGTDTQYF. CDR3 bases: TGCAGTGATCTAGCTCGCGGCACAGATACGCAGTATTTT.